Presented here are 5 T cell receptor beta chains from one specimen sequenced in a study of blood T cell repertoires in COVID-19. The repertoire was sequenced with immunoSEQ multiplex PCR; TCRdb's copy has only in-frame clones and lacks some. The sample consists of 300,000 to 400,000 clones, roughly 90% of them appearing once. The material sequenced was peripheral blood. The receptors come from a woman aged 45 to 65 with active or convalescent COVID-19.

For the CDR3, the DNA is TGTGCCAGCAGATCGGGACTCCCCACAGATACGCAGTATTTT. This translates into CASRSGLPTDTQYF. The chain uses TRBV3-1 (or the pseudogene TRBV3-2) and TRBJ2-3; the D gene is possibly TRBD2 (6 bases). This CDR3 has 14 residues. Trimming took 6 bases from V and 2 from J, leaving 12 bases between them. The germline V gene encodes CDR1 LGHDT and CDR2 YNNKEL (reference sequence).

This clone was seen only a few times. The V gene is TRBV9, the J gene TRBJ1-1, with TRBD1 as a possible D gene (5 bases). The V gene lost 0 bases and the J gene lost 6 bases, with 15 bases spanning the gap. This CDR3 comprises 15 residues. Germline V gene data show CDR1 as SGDLS and CDR2 as YYNGEE. The CDR3 sequence is CASSVAGGGFAEAFF. The CDR3 DNA reads TGTGCCAGCAGCGTAGCGGGGGGTGGTTTCGCTGAAGCTTTCTTT.

This chain uses TRBV4-3 with TRBJ1-5; 8 positions match TRBD1. The germline V gene encodes CDR1 LGHNA and CDR2 YSLEER. This CDR3 has 16 residues. Unmatched junction bases numbered 6, after V lost 0 bases and J lost 5 bases. Here the CDR3 reads CASSQDWGQEHQPQHF. The CDR3 nucleotides read TGCGCCAGCAGCCAAGATTGGGGACAGGAACATCAGCCCCAGCATTTT.

The chain has TRBV15 and TRBJ1-5, with 9 positions matching TRBD1. The germline CDR1 and CDR2 sequences are LNHNV and YYDKDF (reference sequence). The V segment lost 0 bases and the J segment 5 bases; nucleotides outside the gene matches: 14. This CDR3 spans 19 amino acids. The CDR3 DNA is TGTGCCACCAGCAGAGATCATTTAGCCGACAGGGGGGACGATCAGCCCCAGCATTTT. It specifies CATSRDHLADRGDDQPQHF.

The genes are TRBV30 and TRBJ2-7, with D possibly TRBD1 on 5 matching bases. Germline V gives CDR1 GTSNPN, CDR2 SVGIG (reference sequence). This CDR3 has 13 residues. V was shortened by 7 bases and J by 3 bases, with 16 bases between the two germline ends. For the CDR3, the DNA is TGTGCCTCCTCCCCAAGGGGCTTCTACGAGCAGTACTTC. This sequence encodes CASSPRGFYEQYF.